The 12 T cell receptor beta chains below were found in one sample sequenced in a study of control samples from healthy donors and cancer patients. Produced via immunoSEQ multiplex PCR; TCRdb's table is partial and in-frame only. In the table there are tens of thousands of clones, approximately 89% of which are singletons. Input material: PBMCs. The receptors were sampled from a woman aged 55-69 years with lung cancer.

This clone was observed once. V gene TRBV6-7 combines with J gene TRBJ2-7, with unresolved D. Being an ORF, TRBV6-7 has a function that is uncertain. V gave up 3 bases and J gave up 3 bases, with 12 bases separating them. This CDR3 has 14 residues. CDR3 DNA sequence: TGTGCCAGCAGTTATATCGGACGCGGCTACGAGCAGTACTTC. This gives the protein CASSYIGRGYEQYF.

The chain couples TRBV15 to TRBJ2-3; no firm D call. Per germline, CDR1 LNHNV and CDR2 YYDKDF (reference sequence). The CDR3 runs 21 residues. V gave up 1 base and J gave up 0 bases, with 26 bases separating them. CDR3 coding DNA: TGTGCCACCAGCAGAGGACCAAGCCTCCGCCCTCCACATGTCAGCACAGATACGCAGTATTTT. Protein sequence: CATSRGPSLRPPHVSTDTQYF.

As to this clone: In the same sample, other DNA sequences code for this CDR3. The genes are TRBV9 and TRBJ1-1; D not resolved. Germline CDR1 and CDR2: SGDLS and YYNGEE. The CDR3 consists of 15 residues. The V and J ends lost 0 bases and 0 bases respectively, with 9 bases between them. The CDR3 DNA is TGTGCCAGCAGCGTAGAGGGCAGCCTGAACACTGAAGCTTTCTTT. The encoded protein is CASSVEGSLNTEAFF.

Only one count was recorded for this clone. The genes are TRBV24-1 and TRBJ2-5; D tentatively reads TRBD1 or TRBD2 (5 bases each). Trimming shortened V by 4 bases and J by 4 bases, and 15 bases separated the two germline ends. CDR1 and CDR2 from the germline V gene are KGHDR and SFDVKD. The CDR3 sequence is 15 residues long. This chain's CDR3 is CATSDPRGRGETQYF. CDR3 in DNA: TGTGCCACCAGTGACCCTAGGGGACGGGGAGAGACCCAGTACTTC.

The count of this clone is one. The chain carries TRBV3-1 (or the pseudogene TRBV3-2) and TRBJ2-1; no definite D call. The CDR3 is 15 residues long. V was pared by 0 bases and J by 2 bases, with 8 bases between. Germline CDR1 reads LGHDT; CDR2 reads YNNKEL (reference sequence). The DNA for the CDR3 is TGTGCCAGCAGCCAAGATCACGATGCCTACAATGAGCAGTTCTTC. Residues: CASSQDHDAYNEQFF.

The V gene is TRBV7-2, the J gene TRBJ2-1, with TRBD2 matching over 11 bases. The CDR3 length is 16 residues. Germline V lookup: CDR1 SGHTA, CDR2 FQGNSA. With 5 bases clipped from V and 4 bases from J, the junction kept 7 bases outside the gene matches. CDR3 region: CASSTRLAGLYNEQFF. The CDR3 region has the DNA TGTGCCAGCAGCACACGACTAGCGGGGTTGTACAATGAGCAGTTCTTC.

This clone was picked up one time. The rearrangement joins TRBV5-1 to TRBJ2-1; D remains ambiguous. CDR3 size: 16 residues. CDR1 is SGHRS and CDR2 is YFSETQ in the germline V gene. Trimming cost V 3 bases and J 0 bases, with 13 bases left between them. The CDR3 here is CASSSQPSGSYNEQFF. Here the CDR3 DNA reads TGCGCCAGCAGCTCCCAACCGTCGGGCTCCTACAATGAGCAGTTCTTC.

This clone came up a few times. V gene TRBV7-9 combines with J gene TRBJ2-7; 8 positions agree with TRBD2. Germline trimming cut 5 bases from V and 5 bases from J; bases unmatched to any gene: 14. The CDR3 contains 16 residues. The germline V gene encodes CDR1 SEHNR and CDR2 FQNEAQ (reference sequence). The CDR3 DNA reads as TGTGCCAGCAGCCCACGGGGGGGGCTAGGGGCCGACGAGCAGTACTTC. The encoded protein is CASSPRGGLGADEQYF.

This chain uses TRBV19 with TRBJ2-6; D gene uncertain. CDR3 length: 15 residues. CDR1 LNHDA and CDR2 SQIVND come from the germline V gene (reference sequence). V was pared by 7 bases and J by 0 bases, with 10 bases between. The CDR3 region is CASNDISSGANVLTF. The CDR3 DNA is TGTGCCAGTAACGACATATCCTCTGGGGCCAACGTCCTGACTTTC.

The V call is TRBV9, the J call TRBJ2-1, with 9 bases aligning to TRBD2. The V gene end was trimmed by 0 bases and the J gene end by 13 bases; junction bases not matched to a gene: 8. CDR1 SGDLS and CDR2 YYNGEE come from the germline V gene. This CDR3 has 14 amino acids. The CDR3 region has the DNA TGTGCCAGCAGCGTAGATAGCGGGAGTAAGGAACAGTTCTTC. Its translation: CASSVDSGSKEQFF. Supplemented by reference TRBV9 and TRBJ2-1, the full variable domain reads DSGVTQTPKHLITATGQRVTLRCSPRSGDLSVYWYQQSLDQGLQFLIQYYNGEERAKGNILERFSAQQFPDLHSELNLSSLELGDSALYFCASSVDSGSKEQFFGPGTRLTVL.

The chain recombines TRBV11-2 with TRBJ1-1, with D possibly matching TRBD1 (6 bases). Trimming pared 0 bases from V and 3 bases from J, leaving 11 bases between. Germline V gene data show CDR1 as SGHAT and CDR2 as FQNNGV. CDR3 length equals 15 residues. CDR3 nucleotides: TGTGCCAGCAGCTTAGACCCGGGGGCGTACACTGAAGCTTTCTTT. Translated, it gives CASSLDPGAYTEAFF.

This chain joins TRBV30 and TRBJ2-2; TRBD1 aligns across 10 bases. Trimming cost V 1 base and J 4 bases; bases outside gene matches: 0. This CDR3 comprises 14 residues. The germline V gene has CDR1 GTSNPN and CDR2 SVGIG (reference sequence). The CDR3 protein is CAWSGDRGTGELFF. CDR3 sequence (DNA): TGTGCCTGGAGTGGGGACAGGGGCACCGGGGAGCTGTTTTTT.